One and the same sample provided the 7 T cell receptor beta chains below, sequenced in a study of blood T cell repertoires in COVID-19. Clones were read by immunoSEQ multiplex PCR, and TCRdb kept only the in-frame ones, dropping some. This sample has around 70,000 clones, with roughly 84% found just once. Material: peripheral blood. These receptors all stem from a woman over 75 with active or convalescent COVID-19.

The V gene is TRBV27, the J gene TRBJ2-7, with TRBD2 matching over 10 bases. The CDR3 has 15 residues. Trimming at V came to 5 bases and at J to 6 bases, leaving 10 bases not matched to a gene. Germline-derived CDR1 and CDR2 are MNHEY and SMNVEV (reference sequence). In nucleotides, the CDR3 is TGTGCCAGCAGTATCAAGCGGGGGGGTGGTTTCGAGCAGTACTTC. Protein: CASSIKRGGGFEQYF.

The J gene is TRBJ1-1, the V gene TRBV21-1; TRBD1, as called in the table, went unchecked against the DNA. TRBV21-1 is an annotated pseudogene. The CDR3 runs to 19 residues. CDR3 amino acids: CASSTRVEYRGPGYTEAFF. The CDR3 nucleotides are TGTGCCAGCAGCACCCGAGTGGAATACAGGGGGCCAGGGTACACTGAAGCTTTCTTT.

Only one count was recorded for this clone. The chain joins TRBV3-1 (or the pseudogene TRBV3-2) to TRBJ2-1, with D possibly TRBD2 on 5 matching bases. From germline, CDR1 is LGHDT and CDR2 YNNKEL (reference sequence). Trimming removed 1 base from V and 2 bases from J, with 12 bases in between. This CDR3 spans 16 amino acids. The DNA of the CDR3 is TGTGCCAGCAGCCAAGTGACGGGGTTGCCCTACAATGAGCAGTTCTTC. The encoded protein is CASSQVTGLPYNEQFF.

The chain is built from TRBV28 and TRBJ1-1; TRBD1 matches at 7 bases. The CDR3 sequence is 16 residues long. V lost 5 bases, J lost 0 bases, and 9 bases stayed unmatched. In germline, CDR1 is MDHEN, CDR2 SYDVKM. CDR3 amino acids: CASSAPRQGMNTEAFF. As DNA, the CDR3 is TGTGCCAGCAGTGCCCCCAGACAGGGAATGAACACTGAAGCTTTCTTT.

The V gene is TRBV19, the J gene TRBJ2-7, with a weak D call TRBD1 (5 bases). In germline, CDR1 is LNHDA, CDR2 SQIVND (reference sequence). This CDR3 has 14 amino acids. The ends were cut back, 3 bases at V and 1 base at J, with 10 bases in the middle. The CDR3 reads CASSIGAGSYEQYF. In nucleotides, the CDR3 is TGTGCCAGTAGTATCGGAGCAGGGTCCTACGAGCAGTACTTC.

This sequence joins TRBV6-6 and TRBJ2-1, with 8 nucleotides matching TRBD2. Germline-derived CDR1 and CDR2 are MNHNY and SVGAGI (reference sequence). This CDR3 contains 16 residues. Trimming cost V 7 bases and J 2 bases; bases outside gene matches: 10. The CDR3 loop is CASNTGGVSPYNEQFF. In nucleotides, the CDR3 is TGTGCCAGCAACACCGGGGGGGTTTCCCCCTACAATGAGCAGTTCTTC.

This clone has more than one count but fewer than ten. The chain carries TRBV12-1 and TRBJ1-1; no check of the table's D call, TRBD1, against the DNA was made. TRBV12-1 constitutes a pseudogene. The CDR3 covers 13 residues. CDR3 DNA: TGTGCCAGCAGCTTTGTGTTAGACAGCGAAGCTTTCTTT. This encodes CASSFVLDSEAFF.